The TCR beta chain described here comes from a study of vaccination and CD4 T cells after COVID-19. The treatment was: approximately 9-day PBMC culture with coronavirus spike peptide pools or control peptides (ViraFEST assay). As concerns this clonotype: Its antigen remains unknown.

Trimming pared 2 bases from V and 0 bases from J, leaving 4 bases between. From germline, CDR1 is DFQATT and CDR2 SNEGSKA (reference sequence). The CDR3 is 13 residues long. The Oncomine TCR Beta short-read assay was applied to DNA of cultured CD4+ T cells. MiXCR, run by TCRdb on the PCR reads, gives a single entry per CDR3 protein. The sample has about 18,000 distinct CDR3 sequences, 45% to 60% seen once; the top ten hold roughly 8%. This clonotype was obtained from a human donor who had recovered from COVID-19. The J gene is TRBJ2-2, the V gene TRBV20-1; D unresolved. Specimen: CD4+ T cells from blood, cultured in vitro. The CDR3 sequence: CSARSPNTGELFF. Written as DNA, the CDR3 is TGCAGTGCTAGATCGCCGAACACCGGGGAGCTGTTTTTT.